The 21 T cell receptor beta chains below were found in one sample sequenced in a study of PD-1 blockade in classical Hodgkin lymphoma. Time point defined: cycle 4 day 1 (C4D1), after 6 weeks of nivolumab. All the patients suffered relapse after autologous stem cell transplantation, and brentuximab vedotin exposure differed. Generated by immunoSEQ multiplex PCR, the TCRdb table keeps only in-frame clones and is missing some. The table lists tens of thousands of clones, around 78% of them singletons, with about a tenth in the top ten. The sample here was peripheral blood mononuclear cells (PBMCs), taken before the fourth cycle of nivolumab. Receptors were obtained from a human donor with classical Hodgkin lymphoma.

The chain combines TRBV10-1 with TRBJ1-5; D unresolved. Germline CDR1 and CDR2: WNHNN and SYGVQD (reference sequence). V lost 3 bases to trimming and J lost 7 bases, with 10 bases between them. The CDR3 totals 13 residues. This CDR3 is CASSDYFRQPQHF. The CDR3 nucleotides are TGCGCCAGCAGTGATTATTTTCGACAGCCCCAGCATTTT.

CDR3 residues: CASSLSSTDTQYF. The CDR3 DNA reads TGCGCCAGCAGCTTGAGTAGCACAGATACGCAGTATTTT. The J gene is TRBJ2-3, the V gene TRBV5-1; no clear D gene. The CDR3 is made up of 13 amino acids. The germline CDR1 and CDR2 sequences are SGHRS and YFSETQ. Trimming took off 1 base at V and 0 bases at J, with 3 bases between the two ends.

The chain combines TRBV9 with TRBJ1-2; tentative D call: TRBD1 (5 bases). This CDR3 region has 14 residues. The V and J ends lost 0 bases and 1 base respectively, with 7 bases between them. Germline assignment: CDR1 SGDLS and CDR2 YYNGEE. Here the CDR3 reads CASSVGGFNYGYTF. The CDR3, as DNA: TGTGCCAGCAGCGTAGGGGGGTTTAACTATGGCTACACCTTC.

The V call is TRBV5-4, the J call TRBJ2-2; D gene unclear. This CDR3 comprises 16 residues. With 2 bases removed from V and 0 bases from J, the gap between germline ends came to 11 bases. Germline V gene sequence: CDR1 SGHNT, CDR2 YYREEE (reference sequence). This chain's CDR3 is CASSFIGSANTGELFF. The CDR3 region has the DNA TGTGCCAGCAGCTTTATTGGAAGCGCGAACACCGGGGAGCTGTTTTTT.

The J gene is TRBJ2-5, the V gene TRBV7-9, with D possibly matching TRBD2 (5 bases). CDR3 length equals 14 residues. Germline V gives CDR1 SEHNR, CDR2 FQNEAQ (reference sequence). Trimming stripped 2 bases from V and 4 bases from J, with 11 bases between. The DNA for the CDR3 is TGTGCCAGCAGCTTAATCCCCGCGGGAGAGACCCAGTACTTC. This gives the protein CASSLIPAGETQYF.

Worth noting for this clone: The junction does not match germline at one end; this may be a read error. The chain is built from TRBV5-8 and TRBJ1-1, with D perhaps matching TRBD1 (6 bases). The CDR3 loop spans 13 amino acids. Per the germline V gene, CDR1 is SGHTS and CDR2 is YDEGEE. The CDR3 nucleotides read TGTGCCAGCAGCTGGGTCAGGGACACCGAAGCTTTCTTT. As protein: CASSWVRDTEAFF.

The rearrangement links TRBV4-3 to TRBJ2-7; the match to TRBD2 covers 7 bases. The V gene end was trimmed by 4 bases and the J gene end by 2 bases; junction bases not matched to a gene: 8. The CDR3 has 15 residues. Germline V gene lookup returns CDR1 LGHNA and CDR2 YSLEER. The CDR3 protein is CASSPGGGQTYEQYF. DNA for the CDR3: TGCGCCAGCAGCCCTGGGGGAGGGCAGACCTACGAGCAGTACTTC.

This clone was counted once. This chain connects TRBV9 to TRBJ1-2; D gene ambiguous. V lost 2 bases and J 4 bases, leaving 9 bases between the germline ends. Germline CDR1 and CDR2: SGDLS and YYNGEE. The CDR3 length is 13 residues. CDR3 in DNA: TGTGCCAGCAGCGTCCCGGGGAGCTATGGCTACACCTTC. Its translation is CASSVPGSYGYTF.

Only one count was recorded for this clone. The chain carries TRBV5-8 and TRBJ2-1; D gene uncertain. The CDR3 runs 9 residues. The ends were cut back, 4 bases at V and 13 bases at J, with 6 bases in the middle. Germline CDR1 reads SGHTS; CDR2 reads YDEGEE. The DNA for the CDR3 is TGTGCCAGCAGCCGACCACAGTTCTTC. Translated: CASSRPQFF.

The V call is TRBV6-4, the J call TRBJ2-4; D gene uncertain. The CDR3 has 12 residues. Germline-derived CDR1 and CDR2 are MRHNA and SNTAGT. V was shortened by 2 bases and J by 7 bases, with 6 bases between the two germline ends. CDR3 residues: CASSDSGNIQYF. The CDR3, as DNA: TGTGCCAGCAGTGACAGTGGGAACATTCAGTACTTC.

V is TRBV18 and J is TRBJ2-3, with 12 bases identical to TRBD2. This CDR3 is built from 15 residues. V was pared by 3 bases and J by 4 bases, with 2 bases of the junction left unmatched. Per the germline V gene, CDR1 is KGHSH and CDR2 is LQKENI. The CDR3 region has the DNA TGTGCCAGCTCACCCCTAGCGGGGGGGTCAGATACGCAGTATTTT. Protein sequence: CASSPLAGGSDTQYF.

The V and J genes are TRBV28 and TRBJ2-7, with 10 bases aligning to TRBD1. V lost 2 bases, J lost 5 bases, and 6 bases stayed unmatched. CDR1 MDHEN and CDR2 SYDVKM come from the germline V gene. The CDR3 is 15 residues long. CDR3: CASSLLGQGFDEQYF. Here the CDR3 DNA reads TGTGCCAGCAGTTTACTGGGACAGGGGTTCGACGAGCAGTACTTC.

V gene TRBV27 combines with J gene TRBJ1-1; D ambiguous. Germline V lookup: CDR1 MNHEY, CDR2 SMNVEV (reference sequence). This CDR3 has 13 residues. Trimming shortened V by 11 bases and J by 5 bases, and 18 bases separated the two germline ends. The DNA of the CDR3 is TGTGCCTGTACCAGAACGGAGGAGACTGAAGCTTTCTTT. It yields the protein CACTRTEETEAFF.

This chain joins TRBV9 and TRBJ1-1; tentatively, D is TRBD1 (6 bases). Germline assignment: CDR1 SGDLS and CDR2 YYNGEE. The V gene lost 2 bases and the J gene lost 1 base, with 15 bases spanning the gap. This CDR3 region has 16 residues. CDR3 bases: TGTGCCAGCAGCGTCTCCGGCGGGGGGGCGAACACTGAAGCTTTCTTT. Protein sequence: CASSVSGGGANTEAFF.

This chain connects TRBV6-6 to TRBJ2-7; 7 bases agree with TRBD2. The germline V gene encodes CDR1 MNHNY and CDR2 SVGAGI (reference sequence). This CDR3 is built from 14 residues. Trimming at V came to 0 bases and at J to 3 bases, leaving 2 bases not matched to a gene. The CDR3 DNA is TGTGCCAGCAGTTACTCCCCTAGCGGCTACGAGCAGTACTTC. It translates to CASSYSPSGYEQYF.

V gene TRBV7-6 combines with J gene TRBJ1-1; D perhaps matches TRBD1 (5 bases). V lost 1 base and J lost 11, with 17 bases in between. The germline gives CDR1 SGHVS, CDR2 FNYEAQ. The CDR3 runs to 14 residues. Here the CDR3 DNA reads TGTGCCAGCAGCTTAGATCCAACTGCGTCAGGGGCTTTCTTT. Translating it yields CASSLDPTASGAFF.

The chain uses TRBV2 and TRBJ1-2; D unresolved. Per the germline V gene, CDR1 is SNHLY and CDR2 is FYNNEI. The CDR3 totals 13 residues. Trimming took off 1 base at V and 4 bases at J, with 7 bases between the two ends. CDR3 region: CASSEEGGYGYTF. The CDR3 DNA sequence: TGTGCCAGCAGTGAAGAGGGCGGCTATGGCTACACCTTC.

The chain has TRBV7-9 and TRBJ1-2; the match to TRBD1 covers 12 bases. With V trimmed by 5 bases and J by 6 bases, 7 bases remained unmatched. CDR1 is SEHNR and CDR2 is FQNEAQ in the germline V gene (reference sequence). This CDR3 is 15 amino acids long. CDR3 loop: CASSVRDRGQDGYTF. In nucleotides, the CDR3 is TGTGCCAGCAGCGTCCGGGACAGGGGGCAGGATGGCTACACCTTC.

V is TRBV5-8 and J is TRBJ2-7; 7 bases fit TRBD1. The CDR3 loop spans 12 amino acids. J lost 6 bases, V lost 4 bases, and 4 bases had no gene match. Germline CDR1 SGHTS, CDR2 YDEGEE. CDR3 protein: CASSPDRREQYF. CDR3 sequence (DNA): TGTGCCAGCAGCCCGGACAGGCGCGAGCAGTACTTC.

The chain carries TRBV7-3 and TRBJ1-1; D gene uncertain. This CDR3 comprises 17 residues. Germline V gene data show CDR1 as SGHTA and CDR2 as FQGTGA. V was shortened by 5 bases and J by 2 bases, with 21 bases between the two germline ends. Here the CDR3 DNA reads TGTGCCAGCAGCCCCGGGGTGACGGCGGTGGGCAACACTGAAGCTTTCTTT. Encoded protein: CASSPGVTAVGNTEAFF. Supplemented by reference TRBV7-3 and TRBJ1-1, the full variable domain reads GAGVSQTPSNKVTEKGKYVELRCDPISGHTALYWYRQSLGQGPEFLIYFQGTGAADDSGLPNDRFFAVRPEGSVSTLKIQRTERGDSAVYLCASSPGVTAVGNTEAFFGQGTRLTVV.

V and J are TRBV5-6 and TRBJ2-1; 11 bases are shared with TRBD1. The CDR3 totals 19 residues. V shed 4 bases and J 7 bases; nucleotides not matched to a gene: 19. Germline V gene lookup returns CDR1 SGHDT and CDR2 YYEEEE. In nucleotides, the CDR3 is TGTGCCAGCAGCCTAATGCGGACAGGGGGCGGCCAAATCCGAAATGAGCAGTTCTTC. Translation: CASSLMRTGGGQIRNEQFF. Drawing the rest from reference TRBV5-6 and TRBJ2-1, the complete variable domain is DAGVTQSPTHLIKTRGQQVTLRCSPKSGHDTVSWYQQALGQGPQFIFQYYEEEERQRGNFPDRFSGHQFPNYSSELNVNALLLGDSALYLCASSLMRTGGGQIRNEQFFGPGTRLTVL.